Given below is one T cell receptor beta chain in context. Its antigen is unknown. TCRdb fed the multiplex PCR reads into MiXCR, producing one record per CDR3 protein. This table holds approximately 130,000 distinct CDR3 sequences, more than 20% found once. Axillary draining lymph nodes of breast cancer patients supplied the node samples. The sample belongs to a study of breast tumors, draining lymph nodes, adjacent tissues. Findings of the study overall: Tumor T cell lymph node origin was a supported hypothesis, not proven.

Germline V gene lookup returns CDR1 SNHLY and CDR2 FYNNEI. J gave up 7 bases and V 6 bases, and 9 bases lay outside the gene matches. This CDR3 is 15 amino acids long. The TCR comes from a female donor with breast cancer. Some clones in this sample may be carry-over from other donors' samples. The J gene is TRBJ1-4, the V gene TRBV2, with 9 nucleotides matching TRBD1. The source material was axillary lymph node tissue. DNA for the CDR3: TGTGCCAGCAGCGGACAGGGGTCCTCTAGTGAAAAACTGTTTTTT. Translation gives CASSGQGSSSEKLFF.